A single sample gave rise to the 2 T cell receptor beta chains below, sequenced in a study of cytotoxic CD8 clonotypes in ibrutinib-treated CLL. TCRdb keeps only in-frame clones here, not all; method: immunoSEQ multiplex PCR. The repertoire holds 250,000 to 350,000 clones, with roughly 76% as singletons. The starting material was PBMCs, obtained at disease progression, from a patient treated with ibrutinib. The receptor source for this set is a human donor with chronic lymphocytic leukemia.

The CDR3 reads CASSQGRAGEQYF. DNA of the CDR3: TGCGCCAGCAGCCAGGGCCGGGCGGGGGAGCAGTACTTC. The chain is built from TRBV4-1 and TRBJ2-7, with a weak D call TRBD2 (6 bases). In germline, CDR1 is MGHRA, CDR2 YSYEKL. This CDR3 comprises 13 residues. The ends were cut back, 3 bases at V and 7 bases at J, with 13 bases in the middle.

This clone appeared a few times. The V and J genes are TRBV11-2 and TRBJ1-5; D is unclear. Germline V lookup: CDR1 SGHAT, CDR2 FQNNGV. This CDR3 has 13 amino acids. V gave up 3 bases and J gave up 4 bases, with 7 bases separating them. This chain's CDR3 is CASSLFGNQPQHF. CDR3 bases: TGTGCCAGCAGCTTGTTTGGGAATCAGCCCCAGCATTTT.